Sequencing of this TCR beta chain was carried out in a study of shared clonotypes between healthy human individuals. Overall study findings and caveats: Relative to clonotypes present in all four donors, those not shared had lower generation probabilities.

About this clone: Its antigen is currently unknown.

The length of the CDR3 is 16 residues. V lost 4 bases to trimming and J lost 8 bases, with 21 bases between them. Germline CDR1 and CDR2: MNHEY and SVGAGI. Running of the assay took place at deep level. This table comes from immunoSEQ multiplex PCR, and its TCRdb copy is limited to in-frame clones, with some not included. The sample has roughly 720,000 clones, 90% seen once. The origin of this receptor is a man between 18 and 29 years old in good health. Some clones in this sample may be carry-over from other donors' samples. The rearrangement uses TRBV6-5 and TRBJ2-1, with D possibly TRBD2 on 6 matching bases. The sample consisted of memory CD8+ T cells from PBMCs. Subset in this sample: CD45RO+ cells pooled with CCR7-negative TemRA cells. The CDR3 loop reads CASSWGWRELGHEQFF. For the CDR3, the DNA is TGTGCCAGCAGTTGGGGGTGGCGGGAACTGGGCCATGAGCAGTTCTTC.